This T cell receptor (beta chain) derives from a study of post-analysis software for immune sequencing data. General study findings and limits: In patients, roughly five TRBV segments were more frequent than in controls, with TRBV5-6, TRBV5-1 and TRBV20-1 among them.

Unique molecular identifiers were built into the TCR beta cDNA libraries. TCRdb processed the PCR reads anew with MiXCR; each CDR3 protein has one entry. The sample shows more than 450,000 distinct CDR3 sequences, roughly two fifths of them seen only once. The CDR3 extends over 13 amino acids. CDR1 and CDR2 (germline): MNHEY, SVGEGT. Germline trimming cut 6 bases from V and 10 bases from J; bases unmatched to any gene: 10. Remarks on this clonotype: Its matching antigen is unknown.

The sequence came from a girl aged 5-17 years with multiple sclerosis. Sequenced input: blood. This chain connects TRBV6-2 or TRBV6-3 to TRBJ1-1; 8 bases match TRBD1. CDR3 residues: CASRTPGQGRAFF. DNA of the CDR3: TGTGCCAGCAGAACACCAGGACAGGGACGAGCTTTCTTT.